This entry describes one T cell receptor (beta chain). These data belong to a study of blood T cell repertoires in COVID-19. Germline CDR1 is SGHDT and CDR2 is YYEEEE. With V trimmed by 4 bases and J by 7 bases, 11 bases remained unmatched. The CDR3 extends over 15 amino acids. Sequenced by immunoSEQ multiplex PCR; TCRdb stores in-frame clones only, minus some. Of approximately 120,000 clones listed, approximately 83% are singletons. The receptor was isolated from a man aged 60-69 years with acute or convalescent COVID-19. The chain is built from TRBV5-6 and TRBJ2-1; 7 bases fit TRBD2. The sequencing input was peripheral blood. CDR3 residues: CASSPGSPGGNEQFF. The CDR3 DNA reads as TGTGCCAGCAGCCCTGGCTCCCCGGGGGGTAATGAGCAGTTCTTC.